The rows below give T cell receptor beta chains drawn from one sample of a study of spatial heterogeneity in lung cancer. MiXCR was run by TCRdb on the 5' RACE reads, yielding one entry per CDR3 protein. This table holds about 5,300 distinct CDR3 sequences, roughly 7.4% found once. The sample consisted of lung tumor tissue, taken at surgery. These receptor sequences come from a male donor with early-stage non-small cell lung cancer. CDR3s include the opening cysteine and the closing phenylalanine or tryptophan. The D gene is left open where the match is weak. A row's size may be missing; if present it is once, few, many or a size class.

CDR3 DNA	CDR3 protein	V gene	clone size	D gene	J gene
TGTGCCAGCAGCTTAGGGCCCTCTGGGGCCAACGTCCTGACTTTC	CASSLGPSGANVLTF	TRBV7-2	many	-	TRBJ2-6
TGTGCCAGCACCCCGGGATGGACAGGGGTCGATCAGCCCCAGCATTTT	CASTPGWTGVDQPQHF	TRBV28	many	TRBD1	TRBJ1-5
TGCAGTGCTAGGCGACCGGGACAGGCGGAGCAGTACTTC	CSARRPGQAEQYF	TRBV20-1	-	TRBD1	TRBJ2-7
TGTGCCAGCAGCAGGGGTCTTCCCTACGAGCAGTACTTC	CASSRGLPYEQYF	TRBV21-1	few	-	TRBJ2-7
TGTGCCAGCAGCTTCCAGACTAGCGGGCCATACACCGGGGAGCTGTTTTTT	CASSFQTSGPYTGELFF	TRBV7-8	many	TRBD2	TRBJ2-2
TGCAGTGCTAGATTCCGCGGGGGTTACAATGAGCAGTTCTTC	CSARFRGGYNEQFF	TRBV20-1	medium-sized	TRBD2	TRBJ2-1
TGTGTCAGCTCACTCGCTGGCGGGGTCCCCTACGAGCAGTACTTC	CVSSLAGGVPYEQYF	TRBV18	once	-	TRBJ2-7
TGTGCCAGCAGCCATGACAGGGCTGTGGAGACCCAGTACTTC	CASSHDRAVETQYF	TRBV7-2	-	TRBD1	TRBJ2-5
TGCAGCGTGGGATCCTTCGGTGAAAAACTGTTTTTT	CSVGSFGEKLFF	TRBV29-1	many	-	TRBJ1-4
TGTGCCAGCAGCGGGGACGGGGGACTAAACATTCAGTACTTC	CASSGDGGLNIQYF	TRBV5-6	-	-	TRBJ2-4
TGTGCCTCCGGATCCACGGGACAGGGCGTCACCGGGGAGCTGTTTTTT	CASGSTGQGVTGELFF	TRBV6-6	-	TRBD1	TRBJ2-2
TGTGCCAGCTCACCGACTAGCGGGAGAGGCGAGCAGTACTTC	CASSPTSGRGEQYF	TRBV18	few	TRBD2	TRBJ2-7
TGTGCCAGCAGCCGAAGCGGGGTTATTCAAGAGACCCAGTACTTC	CASSRSGVIQETQYF	TRBV3-2	-	-	TRBJ2-5
TGTGCCAGCACCATTCAGGAACGGGATGAAGCTTTCTTT	CASTIQERDEAFF	TRBV11-2	medium-sized	-	TRBJ1-1
TGTGCCAGCAGGGCTGGACAGGGGTACAATGAGCAGTTCTTC	CASRAGQGYNEQFF	TRBV2	few	TRBD1	TRBJ2-1
TGTGCCAGTATTACTCCGGGACAGGGCGGTCAGCCCCAGCATTTT	CASITPGQGGQPQHF	TRBV19	few	TRBD1	TRBJ1-5
TGTGCCAGCAGTTTAGATGGGACACAAGGTGGCTACACCTTC	CASSLDGTQGGYTF	TRBV28	many	-	TRBJ1-2
TGTGCCAGCTCACCACGGGGAACTAATGAAAAACTGTTTTTT	CASSPRGTNEKLFF	TRBV18	medium-sized	-	TRBJ1-4
TGTGCGGCACGGGGCGGGGCCCTCACAGATACGCAGTATTTT	CAARGGALTDTQYF	TRBV2	many	-	TRBJ2-3
TGCGCCAGCAGCTTGGGGCAGATGAACACTGAAGCTTTCTTT	CASSLGQMNTEAFF	TRBV5-1	many	-	TRBJ1-1
TGTGCCAGCAGCTTAGCTCTCAGACAGACCTATGGCTACACCTTC	CASSLALRQTYGYTF	TRBV7-2	many	-	TRBJ1-2
TGTGCCAGCAGTTTTGGGGGTCGAAATTCACCCCTCCACTTT	CASSFGGRNSPLHF	TRBV27	few	-	TRBJ1-6
TGTGCCAGCAGTTTAGCGGGACAGGGGCCATACGAGCAGTACTTC	CASSLAGQGPYEQYF	TRBV12-3/TRBV12-4	many	TRBD1	TRBJ2-7
TGTGCCAGCAGCTTACCTGCGGGAGGCCAAGAGACCCAGTACTTC	CASSLPAGGQETQYF	TRBV7-9	large	TRBD2	TRBJ2-5
TGTGCCAGCAGCGCCGGGACAGGGGGCAAGGACGAGCAGTACTTC	CASSAGTGGKDEQYF	TRBV28	few	TRBD1	TRBJ2-7
TGTGCCAGCAGTTCCTCCCCGGGAAACTATGGCTACACCTTC	CASSSSPGNYGYTF	TRBV28	many	-	TRBJ1-2
TGTGCCAGCAGCGCTAGGAGGGCTGACACCGGGGAGCTGTTTTTT	CASSARRADTGELFF	TRBV7-8	many	-	TRBJ2-2
TGTGCCAGTAGTATAGATCGGGAGGGACGACACTCCTACGAGCAGTACTTC	CASSIDREGRHSYEQYF	TRBV19	many	TRBD2	TRBJ2-7